These 22 T cell receptor beta chains came from one sample sequenced in a study of OX40 agonist ivuxolimab in advanced cancers. Profiling relied on immunoSEQ multiplex PCR, and the TCRdb table lists in-frame clones only, not all of them. The top ten clones hold about 0.66% of a sample with about 68,000 clones, 70% to 90% of them seen once. The material sequenced was CD4+ or CD8+ T cells sorted from blood, taken in a trial of the OX40 agonist ivuxolimab. All receptors come from an adult with an advanced solid tumor such as melanoma, head and neck, liver or kidney cancer.

The chain carries TRBV7-8 and TRBJ2-2; D is unclear. This CDR3 contains 17 residues. Trimming took off 3 bases at V and 0 bases at J, with 14 bases between the two ends. Germline V lookup: CDR1 SGHVS, CDR2 FQNEAQ. CDR3 nucleotides: TGTGCCAGCAGCTTTTCCGGTACAGATACGAACACCGGGGAGCTGTTTTTT. Translating gives CASSFSGTDTNTGELFF.

V usage is TRBV5-1 and J usage is TRBJ2-7; 10 bases match TRBD1. CDR3 length equals 16 residues. Germline values: CDR1 SGHRS, CDR2 YFSETQ. The V gene end was trimmed by 0 bases and the J gene end by 7 bases; junction bases not matched to a gene: 10. The CDR3 nucleotides read TGCGCCAGCAGCTTGGGACCAGTGACAGGGGGCAAGGAGCAGTACTTC. Encoded protein: CASSLGPVTGGKEQYF.

This clone has only one observation. The J gene is TRBJ1-3, the V gene TRBV28; weak D call: TRBD1 (6 bases). This CDR3 spans 16 amino acids. Trimming took 0 bases from V and 0 from J, leaving 9 bases between them. Germline V gene sequence: CDR1 MDHEN, CDR2 SYDVKM. The CDR3 loop reads CASSLWAGDSGNTIYF. The CDR3 DNA reads TGTGCCAGCAGTTTATGGGCAGGGGACTCTGGAAACACCATATATTTT. Filled out from reference TRBV28 and TRBJ1-3, the complete variable domain reads DVKVTQSSRYLVKRTGEKVFLECVQDMDHENMFWYRQDPGLGLRLIYFSYDVKMKEKGDIPEGYSVSREKKERFSLILESASTNQTSMYLCASSLWAGDSGNTIYFGEGSWLTVV.

This chain uses TRBV23-1 with TRBJ1-2; D possibly corresponds to TRBD1 (6 bases). TRBV23-1 is designated an ORF whose function remains uncertain. This CDR3 is 15 amino acids long. V shed 1 base and J shed 7 bases, with 16 bases lying between them. The CDR3 coding sequence is TGCGCCAGCAGTCAATTGGGAGGGGGAGTTTGTGGCTACACCTTC. Translated, it gives CASSQLGGGVCGYTF.

This clone ranks as medium-sized. V is TRBV11-1 and J is TRBJ2-3, with 8 nucleotides matching TRBD1. CDR3 size: 17 residues. Germline-derived CDR1 and CDR2 are SGHAT and FQDESV (reference sequence). V lost 5 bases and J lost 6; bases outside the gene matches: 16. The CDR3 DNA reads as TGTGCCAGCAGCCGCGCCGGTGGACAGGGCGGAGCGGATACGCAGTATTTT. Its translation: CASSRAGGQGGADTQYF.

The chain is built from TRBV4-2 and TRBJ2-3, with D possibly called TRBD1 or TRBD2 (6 bases each). Trimming removed 1 base from V and 1 base from J, with 9 bases in between. The CDR3 is 15 residues long. From germline, CDR1 is LGHNA and CDR2 YNFKEQ. The CDR3 region is CASSQAGAGTDTQYF. The CDR3, as DNA: TGTGCCAGCAGCCAAGCGGGGGCCGGCACAGATACGCAGTATTTT.

This sequence joins TRBV11-3 and TRBJ2-2; tentative D call: TRBD1 (6 bases). The CDR3 is 15 residues long. Looked up from germline, CDR1 is SGHNT and CDR2 is YENEEA. The V gene lost 5 bases and the J gene lost 0 bases, with 10 bases spanning the gap. The CDR3 sequence is CASSPQGTNTGELFF. The CDR3 region has the DNA TGTGCCAGCAGCCCACAGGGCACGAACACCGGGGAGCTGTTTTTT. The whole variable domain, remainder taken from reference TRBV11-3 and TRBJ2-2, is EAGVVQSPRYKIIEKKQPVAFWCNPISGHNTLYWYLQNLGQGPELLIRYENEEAVDDSQLPKDRFSAERLKGVDSTLKIQPAELGDSAVYLCASSPQGTNTGELFFGEGSRLTVL.

The rearrangement joins TRBV19 to TRBJ1-1; D not resolved. V lost 5 bases and J 0 bases, leaving 13 bases between the germline ends. The CDR3 has 15 amino acids. In germline, CDR1 is LNHDA, CDR2 SQIVND (reference sequence). The DNA for the CDR3 is TGTGCCAGTAGTTCCAGGAGTGCGATGAACACTGAAGCTTTCTTT. It yields the protein CASSSRSAMNTEAFF.

This sequence joins TRBV4-2 and TRBJ1-4; 8 nucleotides agree with TRBD1. Germline CDR1 LGHNA, CDR2 YNFKEQ. V shed 5 bases and J 4 bases; nucleotides not matched to a gene: 6. The CDR3 is 15 residues long. The CDR3 loop is CASSSRTGNNEKLFF. CDR3 nucleotides: TGTGCCAGCAGCTCCAGGACAGGGAATAATGAAAAACTGTTTTTT.

This clone is a singleton in its sample. The chain recombines TRBV7-7 with TRBJ2-5, with TRBD2 as a possible D gene (6 bases). V gave up 5 bases and J gave up 5 bases, with 18 bases separating them. Germline V gene sequence: CDR1 SSHAT, CDR2 FNYEAQ (reference sequence). CDR3 size: 15 residues. Here the CDR3 reads CASSLTSWGRETQYF. CDR3 coding DNA: TGTGCCAGCAGCCTCACCTCGTGGGGGAGGGAGACCCAGTACTTC.

The gene calls are TRBV6-5 and TRBJ2-3; 10 bases map to TRBD2. CDR3 length: 15 residues. J gave up 5 bases and V 0 bases, and 2 bases lay outside the gene matches. Germline-derived CDR1 and CDR2 are MNHEY and SVGAGI. The CDR3 protein is CASSYSASGGDTQYF. As DNA, the CDR3 is TGTGCCAGCAGTTACTCGGCTAGCGGGGGAGATACGCAGTATTTT.

The chain is built from TRBV18 and TRBJ1-1, with D unresolved. Per the germline V gene, CDR1 is KGHSH and CDR2 is LQKENI. The length of the CDR3 is 16 residues. V lost 5 bases and J lost 1, with 17 bases in between. CDR3: CASSNRQAKTNTEAFF. The DNA for the CDR3 is TGTGCCAGCTCAAACCGGCAGGCCAAAACGAACACTGAAGCTTTCTTT.

The rearrangement joins TRBV6-1 to TRBJ1-5; D is possibly TRBD1 (5 bases). Per the germline V gene, CDR1 is MNHNS and CDR2 is SASEGT. With 4 bases removed from V and 7 bases from J, the gap between germline ends came to 11 bases. This CDR3 spans 13 amino acids. The CDR3 coding sequence is TGTGCCAGCAGTGGGAGGGGAGGGCAGCCCCAGCATTTT. Translated: CASSGRGGQPQHF.

This clone came up once. This chain connects TRBV6-1 to TRBJ2-3; D uncertain. Germline lookup yields CDR1 MNHNS and CDR2 SASEGT. Trimming took off 3 bases at V and 3 bases at J, with 10 bases between the two ends. The CDR3 is 14 residues long. In nucleotides, the CDR3 is TGTGCCAGCAGTGATGGGTTTTTAACAGATACGCAGTATTTT. Translation gives CASSDGFLTDTQYF.

The V gene is TRBV12-2, the J gene TRBJ2-1; the table's D call TRBD1 went unverified against the DNA. TRBV12-2 is a known pseudogene. The CDR3 runs to 19 residues. The CDR3: CASRFGLCRGLFSYNEQFF. CDR3 nucleotide sequence: TGTGCAAGTCGCTTCGGTTTGTGCAGGGGGTTATTCTCCTACAATGAGCAGTTCTTC.

The rearrangement links TRBV7-9 to TRBJ2-3; D gene ambiguous. The germline V and J ends were trimmed by 2 bases and 0 bases, with 6 bases remaining between them. The CDR3 covers 14 residues. Germline V gene lookup returns CDR1 SEHNR and CDR2 FQNEAQ (reference sequence). CDR3: CASSLIGSTDTQYF. CDR3 DNA sequence: TGTGCCAGCAGCTTAATCGGGAGCACAGATACGCAGTATTTT. Supplemented by reference TRBV7-9 and TRBJ2-3, the full variable domain reads DTGVSQNPRHKITKRGQNVTFRCDPISEHNRLYWYRQTLGQGPEFLTYFQNEAQLEKSRLLSDRFSAERPKGSFSTLEIQRTEQGDSAMYLCASSLIGSTDTQYFGPGTRLTVL.

The chain uses TRBV6-5 and TRBJ1-5, with D hard to call. The germline V and J ends were trimmed by 4 bases and 6 bases, with 16 bases remaining between them. The CDR3 consists of 15 residues. Per germline, CDR1 MNHEY and CDR2 SVGAGI. The CDR3 coding sequence is TGTGCCAGCAGTTTAGAAGTGGGGAGGGCTCAGCCCCAGCATTTT. This codes for CASSLEVGRAQPQHF.

Here the CDR3 reads CASSYREVGELFF. The CDR3 DNA reads TGTGCCAGCTCTTACAGGGAGGTCGGGGAGCTGTTTTTT. V gene TRBV18 combines with J gene TRBJ2-2, with D possibly being TRBD1 or TRBD2 (6 bases each). CDR1 is KGHSH and CDR2 is LQKENI in the germline V gene. The V gene lost 6 bases and the J gene lost 7 bases, with 12 bases spanning the gap. The CDR3 runs 13 residues.

The chain carries TRBV2 and TRBJ2-6; D uncertain. V was pared by 8 bases and J by 4 bases, with 15 bases between. CDR1 and CDR2 from the germline V gene are SNHLY and FYNNEI. The CDR3 sequence is 15 residues long. The DNA for the CDR3 is TGTGCCAGCGAGAGATCCCTGGGGGGGGCCAACGTCCTGACTTTC. It codes for CASERSLGGANVLTF.

This chain links TRBV10-1 with TRBJ1-1; D is ambiguous. Trimming stripped 0 bases from V and 4 bases from J, with 9 bases between. This CDR3 is 14 amino acids long. CDR1 is WNHNN and CDR2 is SYGVQD in the germline V gene (reference sequence). Here the CDR3 reads CASSESTLATEAFF. Here the CDR3 DNA reads TGCGCCAGCAGTGAGTCGACCTTGGCCACTGAAGCTTTCTTT.

In its sample, this clone was seen a few times. V is TRBV5-1 and J is TRBJ2-2; D gene uncertain. V was cut by 0 bases and J by 0 bases, with 6 bases left in between. The CDR3 covers 15 residues. Per the germline V gene, CDR1 is SGHRS and CDR2 is YFSETQ. The CDR3 loop reads CASSLDRPNTGELFF. The CDR3 nucleotides are TGCGCCAGCAGCTTGGACAGACCGAACACCGGGGAGCTGTTTTTT.

V and J are TRBV12-5 and TRBJ1-1; 7 positions match TRBD1. This CDR3 has 19 residues. The V gene end was trimmed by 2 bases and the J gene end by 0 bases; junction bases not matched to a gene: 15. CDR1 LGHNT and CDR2 FRNRAP come from the germline V gene. The CDR3 DNA sequence: TGTGCTAGTGGTTTGAACCTCCGGGACAGCTTTCTCATGAACACTGAAGCTTTCTTT. Its translation: CASGLNLRDSFLMNTEAFF. The full variable domain, completed using reference TRBV12-5 and TRBJ1-1, is DARVTQTPRHKVTEMGQEVTMRCQPILGHNTVFWYRQTMMQGLELLAYFRNRAPLDDSGMPKDRFSAEMPDATLATLKIQPSEPRDSAVYFCASGLNLRDSFLMNTEAFFGQGTRLTVV.